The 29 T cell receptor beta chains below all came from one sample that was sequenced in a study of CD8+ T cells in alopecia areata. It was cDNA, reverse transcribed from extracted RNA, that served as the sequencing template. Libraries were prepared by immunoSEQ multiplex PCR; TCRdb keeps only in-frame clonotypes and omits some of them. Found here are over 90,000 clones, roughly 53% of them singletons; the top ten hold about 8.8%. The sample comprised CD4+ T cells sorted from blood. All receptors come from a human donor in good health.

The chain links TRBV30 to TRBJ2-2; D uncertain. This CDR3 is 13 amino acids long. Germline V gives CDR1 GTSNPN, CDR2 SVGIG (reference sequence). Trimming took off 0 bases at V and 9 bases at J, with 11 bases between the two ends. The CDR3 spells CAWSVHGARELFF. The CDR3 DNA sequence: TGTGCCTGGAGTGTACATGGAGCCCGGGAGCTGTTTTTT.

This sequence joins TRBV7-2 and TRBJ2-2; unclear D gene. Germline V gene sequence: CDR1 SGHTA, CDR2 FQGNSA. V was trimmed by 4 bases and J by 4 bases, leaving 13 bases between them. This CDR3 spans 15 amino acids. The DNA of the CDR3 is TGTGCCAGCAGCTCTTCAGTGGTTACCACCGGGGAGCTGTTTTTT. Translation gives CASSSSVVTTGELFF.

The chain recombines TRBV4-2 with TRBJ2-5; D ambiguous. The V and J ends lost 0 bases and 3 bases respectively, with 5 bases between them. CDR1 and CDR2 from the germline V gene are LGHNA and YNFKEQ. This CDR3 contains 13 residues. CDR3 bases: TGTGCCAGCAGCCAAGATTTGGAAGAGACCCAGTACTTC. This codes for CASSQDLEETQYF.

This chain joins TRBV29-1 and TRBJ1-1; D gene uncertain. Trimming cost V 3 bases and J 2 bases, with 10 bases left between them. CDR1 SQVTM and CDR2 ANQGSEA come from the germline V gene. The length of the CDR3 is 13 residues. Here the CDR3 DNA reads TGCAGCGTTGAGTTTCGAAGAAACACTGAAGCTTTCTTT. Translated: CSVEFRRNTEAFF. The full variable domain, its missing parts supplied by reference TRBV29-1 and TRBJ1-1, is SAVISQKPSRDICQRGTSLTIQCQVDSQVTMMFWYRQQPGQSLTLIATANQGSEATYESGFVIDKFPISRPNLTFSTLTVSNMSPEDSSIYLCSVEFRRNTEAFFGQGTRLTVV.

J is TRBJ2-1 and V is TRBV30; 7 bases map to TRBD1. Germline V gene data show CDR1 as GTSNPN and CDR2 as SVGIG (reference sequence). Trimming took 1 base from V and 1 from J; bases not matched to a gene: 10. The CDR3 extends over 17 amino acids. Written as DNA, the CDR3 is TGTGCCTGGAGTGCCCGACAGGGAGTAGAGTCCTACAATGAGCAGTTCTTC. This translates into CAWSARQGVESYNEQFF. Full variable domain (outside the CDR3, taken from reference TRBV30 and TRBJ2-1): SQTIHQWPATLVQPVGSPLSLECTVEGTSNPNLYWYRQAAGRGLQLLFYSVGIGQISSEVPQNLSASRPQDRQFILSSKKLLLSDSGFYLCAWSARQGVESYNEQFFGPGTRLTVL.

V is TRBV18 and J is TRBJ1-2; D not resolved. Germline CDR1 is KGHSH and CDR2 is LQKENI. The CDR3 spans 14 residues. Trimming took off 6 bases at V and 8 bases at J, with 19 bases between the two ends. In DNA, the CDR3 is TGTGCCAGCTCCCATACCGACATGATTCACGGCTACACCTTC. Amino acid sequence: CASSHTDMIHGYTF.

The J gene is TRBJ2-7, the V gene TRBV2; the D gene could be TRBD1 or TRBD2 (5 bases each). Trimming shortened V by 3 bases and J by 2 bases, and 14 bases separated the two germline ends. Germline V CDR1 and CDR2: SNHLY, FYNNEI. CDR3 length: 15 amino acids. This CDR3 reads CASSEPGTVPYEQYF. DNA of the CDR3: TGTGCCAGCAGTGAGCCCGGGACGGTACCCTACGAGCAGTACTTC.

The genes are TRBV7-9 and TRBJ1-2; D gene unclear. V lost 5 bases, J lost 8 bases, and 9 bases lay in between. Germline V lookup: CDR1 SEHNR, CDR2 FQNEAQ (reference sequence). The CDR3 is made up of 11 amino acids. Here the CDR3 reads CASSLGRGYTF. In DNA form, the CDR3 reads TGTGCCAGCAGCCTCGGCCGCGGCTACACCTTC. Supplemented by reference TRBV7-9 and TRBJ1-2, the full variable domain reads DTGVSQNPRHKITKRGQNVTFRCDPISEHNRLYWYRQTLGQGPEFLTYFQNEAQLEKSRLLSDRFSAERPKGSFSTLEIQRTEQGDSAMYLCASSLGRGYTFGSGTRLTVV.

This CDR3 is CASSPPSGGSYEQYF. For the CDR3, the DNA is TGTGCCAGCTCACCCCCGAGCGGGGGGTCTTACGAGCAGTACTTC. V gene TRBV18 combines with J gene TRBJ2-7, with 9 nucleotides matching TRBD2. Per germline, CDR1 KGHSH and CDR2 LQKENI. Unmatched junction bases numbered 7, after V lost 3 bases and J lost 4 bases. This CDR3 comprises 15 residues. The complete variable domain, with remaining parts taken from reference TRBV18 and TRBJ2-7, reads NAGVMQNPRHLVRRRGQEARLRCSPMKGHSHVYWYRQLPEEGLKFMVYLQKENIIDESGMPKERFSAEFPKEGPSILRIQQVVRGDSAAYFCASSPPSGGSYEQYFGPGTRLTVT.

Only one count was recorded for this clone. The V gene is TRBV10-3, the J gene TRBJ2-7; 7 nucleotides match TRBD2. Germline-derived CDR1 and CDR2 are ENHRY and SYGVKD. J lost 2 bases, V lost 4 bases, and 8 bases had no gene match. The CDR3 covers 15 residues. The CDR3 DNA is TGTGCCATCAGTGGGGGAGGGCGCGGGGCCTACGAGCAGTACTTC. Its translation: CAISGGGRGAYEQYF.

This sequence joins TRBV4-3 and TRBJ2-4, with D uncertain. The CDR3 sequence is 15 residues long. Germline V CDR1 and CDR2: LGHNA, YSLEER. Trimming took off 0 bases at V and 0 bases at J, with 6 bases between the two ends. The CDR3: CASSQDRLAKNIQYF. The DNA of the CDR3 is TGCGCCAGCAGCCAAGACCGCCTAGCCAAAAACATTCAGTACTTC.

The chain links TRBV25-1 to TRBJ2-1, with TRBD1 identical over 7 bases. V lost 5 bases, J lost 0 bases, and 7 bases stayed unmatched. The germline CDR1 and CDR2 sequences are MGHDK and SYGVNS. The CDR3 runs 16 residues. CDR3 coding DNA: TGTGCCAGCAGTCGTAGGGCAGGGGGCTCCTACAATGAGCAGTTCTTC. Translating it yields CASSRRAGGSYNEQFF.

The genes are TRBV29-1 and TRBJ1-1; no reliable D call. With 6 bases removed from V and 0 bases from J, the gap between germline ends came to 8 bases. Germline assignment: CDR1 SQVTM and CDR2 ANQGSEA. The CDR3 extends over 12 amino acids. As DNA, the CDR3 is TGCAGCGTATCGTTCATGAACACTGAAGCTTTCTTT. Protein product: CSVSFMNTEAFF.

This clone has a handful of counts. The CDR3 region has the DNA TGTGCCAGCAGCTTAGCCCAGACAGGGCCCGGCTACACCTTC. It translates to CASSLAQTGPGYTF. The chain couples TRBV7-2 to TRBJ1-2, with TRBD1 identical over 7 bases. From germline, CDR1 is SGHTA and CDR2 FQGNSA. The CDR3 runs 14 residues. V dropped 0 bases and J dropped 8; count of bases not matched to a gene: 6.

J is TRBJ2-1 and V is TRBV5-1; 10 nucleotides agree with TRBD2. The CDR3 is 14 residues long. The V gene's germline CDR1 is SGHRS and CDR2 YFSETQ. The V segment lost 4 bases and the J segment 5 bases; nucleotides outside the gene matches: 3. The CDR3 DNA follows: TGCGCCAGCAGCAGCGGGGGGGCTGACAATGAGCAGTTCTTC. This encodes CASSSGGADNEQFF.

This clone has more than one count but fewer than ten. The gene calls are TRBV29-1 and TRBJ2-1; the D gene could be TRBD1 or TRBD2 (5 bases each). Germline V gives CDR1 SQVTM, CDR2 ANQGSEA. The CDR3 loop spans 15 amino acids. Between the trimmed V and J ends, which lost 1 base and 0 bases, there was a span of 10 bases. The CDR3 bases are TGCAGCGTTGAAGGGGGACCGAGCTCCTACAATGAGCAGTTCTTC. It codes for CSVEGGPSSYNEQFF.

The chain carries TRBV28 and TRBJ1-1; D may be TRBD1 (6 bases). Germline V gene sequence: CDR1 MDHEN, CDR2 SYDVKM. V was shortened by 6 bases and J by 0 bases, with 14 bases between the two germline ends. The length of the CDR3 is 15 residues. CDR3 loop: CASSYADRMNTEAFF. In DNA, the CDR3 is TGTGCCAGCAGCTACGCCGACAGGATGAACACTGAAGCTTTCTTT.

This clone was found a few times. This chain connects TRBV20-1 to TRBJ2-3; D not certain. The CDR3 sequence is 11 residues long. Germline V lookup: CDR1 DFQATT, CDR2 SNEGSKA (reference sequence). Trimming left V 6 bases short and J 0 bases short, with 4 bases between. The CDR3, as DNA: TGCAGTGCCGATAGCACAGATACGCAGTATTTT. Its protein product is CSADSTDTQYF.

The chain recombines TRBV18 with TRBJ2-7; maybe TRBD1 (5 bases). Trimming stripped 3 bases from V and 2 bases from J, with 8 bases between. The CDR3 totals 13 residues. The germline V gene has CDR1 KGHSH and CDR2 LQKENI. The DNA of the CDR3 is TGTGCCAGCTCACCCAGGGTAGCCTACGAGCAGTACTTC. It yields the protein CASSPRVAYEQYF.

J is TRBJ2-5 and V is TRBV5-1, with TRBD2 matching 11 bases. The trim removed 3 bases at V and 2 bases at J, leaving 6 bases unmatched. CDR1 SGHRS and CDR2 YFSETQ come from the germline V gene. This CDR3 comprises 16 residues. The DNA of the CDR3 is TGCGCCAGCAGCTGGGGACTAGCGGCTACACAAGAGACCCAGTACTTC. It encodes CASSWGLAATQETQYF.

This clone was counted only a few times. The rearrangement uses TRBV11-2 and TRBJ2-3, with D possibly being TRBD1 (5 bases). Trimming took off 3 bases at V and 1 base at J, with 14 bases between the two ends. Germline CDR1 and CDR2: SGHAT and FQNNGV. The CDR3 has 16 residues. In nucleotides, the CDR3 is TGTGCCAGCAGCTTGCCACAGGCGGTCGGCACAGATACGCAGTATTTT. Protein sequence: CASSLPQAVGTDTQYF.

The CDR3 sequence: CASRGYWTDTQYF. In DNA form, the CDR3 reads TGTGCCAGCAGGGGGTATTGGACAGATACGCAGTATTTT. V gene TRBV2 combines with J gene TRBJ2-3; unclear D gene. Trimming pared 6 bases from V and 3 bases from J, leaving 10 bases between. The germline V gene has CDR1 SNHLY and CDR2 FYNNEI. The CDR3 extends over 13 amino acids.

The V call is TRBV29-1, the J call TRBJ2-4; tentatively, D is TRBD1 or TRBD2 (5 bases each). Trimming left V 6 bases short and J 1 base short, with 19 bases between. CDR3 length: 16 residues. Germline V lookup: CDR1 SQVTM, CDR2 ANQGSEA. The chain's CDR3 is CSVRIQGRGAKNIQYF. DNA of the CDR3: TGCAGCGTGCGTATTCAGGGAAGAGGGGCCAAAAACATTCAGTACTTC.

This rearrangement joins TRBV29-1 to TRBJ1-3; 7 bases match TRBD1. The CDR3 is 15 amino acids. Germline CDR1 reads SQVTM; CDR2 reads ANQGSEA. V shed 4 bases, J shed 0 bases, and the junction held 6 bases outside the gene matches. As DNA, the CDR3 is TGCAGCGTTGTAGGGGGCTCCTCCTCTGGAAACACCATATATTTT. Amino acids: CSVVGGSSSGNTIYF.

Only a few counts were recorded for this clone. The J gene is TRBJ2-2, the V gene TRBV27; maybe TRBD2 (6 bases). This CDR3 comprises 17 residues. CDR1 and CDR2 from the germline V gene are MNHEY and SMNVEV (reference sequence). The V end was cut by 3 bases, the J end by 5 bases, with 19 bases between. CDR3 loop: CASSFRRYPAGTGELFF. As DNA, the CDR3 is TGTGCCAGCAGTTTCAGACGTTACCCCGCGGGGACCGGGGAGCTGTTTTTT.

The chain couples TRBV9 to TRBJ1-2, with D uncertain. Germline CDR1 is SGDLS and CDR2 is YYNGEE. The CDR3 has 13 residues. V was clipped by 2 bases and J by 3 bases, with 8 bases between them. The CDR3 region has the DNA TGTGCCAGCAGCGTGAGGGATGACTATGGCTACACCTTC. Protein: CASSVRDDYGYTF.

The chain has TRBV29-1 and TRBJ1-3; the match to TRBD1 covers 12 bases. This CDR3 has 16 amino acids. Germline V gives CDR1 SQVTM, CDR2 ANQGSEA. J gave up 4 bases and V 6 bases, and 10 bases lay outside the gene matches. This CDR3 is CSVEIRDRGRGNTIYF. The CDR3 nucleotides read TGCAGCGTCGAAATACGGGACAGGGGGCGCGGAAACACCATATATTTT.

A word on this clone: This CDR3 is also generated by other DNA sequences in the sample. The CDR3 DNA is TGCAGCGTTGACGGAGGAAGCAATCAGCCCCAGCATTTT. It translates to CSVDGGSNQPQHF. J is TRBJ1-5 and V is TRBV29-1; no clear D gene. This CDR3 comprises 13 residues. Looked up from germline, CDR1 is SQVTM and CDR2 is ANQGSEA. V was cut by 3 bases and J by 1 base, with 7 bases left in between.

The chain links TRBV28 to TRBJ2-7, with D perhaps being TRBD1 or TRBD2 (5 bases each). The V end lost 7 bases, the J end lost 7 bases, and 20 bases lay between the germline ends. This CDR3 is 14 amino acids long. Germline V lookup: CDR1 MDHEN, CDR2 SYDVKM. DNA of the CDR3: TGTGCCAGCACCGCAGGGTGGACTTCTGGGGAGCAGTACTTC. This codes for CASTAGWTSGEQYF.